This entry lists 11 T cell receptor beta chains sequenced from one sample in a study of Ad26.COV2.S vaccination and SARS-CoV-2 variants. Measured with immunoSEQ multiplex PCR; TCRdb has only the in-frame clones, and not every one. The sample shows under 550,000 clones, 75% to 95% of them seen only once. The treatment here: 15 to 20 received Ad26.COV2.S at low or high dose, single or two shots; roughly 5 received placebo; per-sample allocation not given. Specimen acquisition occurred on day 63 following the initial vaccine or placebo injection. The specimen was peripheral blood, collected in a trial of Ad26.COV2.S vaccine versus placebo. The receptors were gathered from a person aged 18-65 years who received the Ad26.COV2.S COVID-19 vaccine or a placebo.

This chain links TRBV7-8 with TRBJ2-1; D remains unclear. Trimming stripped 7 bases from V and 0 bases from J, with 13 bases between. The CDR3 runs to 15 residues. Per germline, CDR1 SGHVS and CDR2 FQNEAQ. CDR3 nucleotide sequence: TGTGCCAGCACCTCTCGAGGAAGCTCCTACAATGAGCAGTTCTTC. This encodes CASTSRGSSYNEQFF.

The chain uses TRBV4-3 and TRBJ2-6, with 7 nucleotides matching TRBD1. The V segment lost 2 bases and the J segment 0 bases; nucleotides outside the gene matches: 7. From germline, CDR1 is LGHNA and CDR2 YSLEER. This CDR3 comprises 18 residues. The CDR3 sequence: CASSQSGTANSGANVLTF. The CDR3 nucleotides read TGCGCCAGCAGCCAATCCGGGACAGCGAACTCTGGGGCCAACGTCCTGACTTTC.

J is TRBJ2-7 and V is TRBV6-2 or TRBV6-3; no clear D gene. Trimming stripped 6 bases from V and 3 bases from J, with 9 bases between. The germline V gene encodes CDR1 MNHEY and CDR2 SVGEGT. The CDR3 is 12 residues long. The CDR3 DNA is TGTGCCAGCAGCCCCACAGTCTACGAGCAGTACTTC. Residues: CASSPTVYEQYF.

The J gene is TRBJ2-3, the V gene TRBV7-9; 10 bases are a match to TRBD2. The CDR3 sequence is 16 residues long. The ends lost 3 bases at V and 2 bases at J; junction bases unmatched: 5. CDR1 is SEHNR, CDR2 FQNEAQ, per germline (reference sequence). The CDR3 sequence is CASSFRAGGPTDTQYF. The DNA of the CDR3 is TGTGCCAGCAGCTTTCGAGCGGGAGGGCCCACAGATACGCAGTATTTT.

The chain combines TRBV4-3 with TRBJ2-3; TRBD2 matches 9 bases. Germline CDR1 reads LGHNA; CDR2 reads YSLEER. Unmatched junction bases numbered 3, after V lost 2 bases and J lost 6 bases. The length of the CDR3 is 14 residues. The CDR3 protein is CASSQPAGGDTQYF. The CDR3 DNA sequence: TGCGCCAGCAGCCAACCCGCGGGGGGGGATACGCAGTATTTT.

This clone was seen only once. This sequence joins TRBV11-2 and TRBJ1-6, with 11 positions matching TRBD1. V lost 3 bases to trimming and J lost 8 bases; unmatched junction nucleotides: 0. Germline CDR1 SGHAT, CDR2 FQNNGV. This CDR3 contains 14 residues. In DNA form, the CDR3 reads TGTGCCAGCAGCTTGGGACAGGGGGATTCACCCCTCCACTTT. Its protein is CASSLGQGDSPLHF.

This sequence joins TRBV2 and TRBJ1-5; no clear D. Germline lookup yields CDR1 SNHLY and CDR2 FYNNEI. This CDR3 is 14 amino acids long. Trimming removed 4 bases from V and 3 bases from J, with 10 bases in between. Here the CDR3 DNA reads TGTGCCAGCAGTGTGTGGCAGCTCAATCAGCCCCAGCATTTT. Translation: CASSVWQLNQPQHF.

This sequence joins TRBV6-1 and TRBJ1-1; no definite D call. With 0 bases removed from V and 4 bases from J, the gap between germline ends came to 12 bases. Germline V lookup: CDR1 MNHNS, CDR2 SASEGT. CDR3 length equals 15 residues. The CDR3 here is CASSEARWVSTEAFF. The DNA for the CDR3 is TGTGCCAGCAGTGAAGCGCGGTGGGTGAGCACTGAAGCTTTCTTT.

The V call is TRBV13, the J call TRBJ2-7; the match to TRBD2 covers 10 bases. The CDR3 sequence is 18 residues long. CDR1 is PRHDT, CDR2 FYEKMQ, per germline (reference sequence). V lost 6 bases to trimming and J lost 2 bases; unmatched junction nucleotides: 16. CDR3 nucleotides: TGTGCCAGCAGTCAATCAGGTATCGGGACTAGCGCCACCTACGAGCAGTACTTC. It codes for CASSQSGIGTSATYEQYF.

The rearrangement links TRBV6-1 to TRBJ2-6, with D hard to call. The V gene lost 3 bases and the J gene lost 2 bases, with 8 bases spanning the gap. CDR3 length: 15 amino acids. Looked up from germline, CDR1 is MNHNS and CDR2 is SASEGT. The CDR3: CASSDPSAGANVLTF. The CDR3 DNA is TGTGCCAGCAGTGACCCATCCGCTGGGGCCAACGTCCTGACTTTC.

This sequence joins TRBV5-5 and TRBJ1-4; 11 nucleotides match TRBD1. This CDR3 spans 17 amino acids. J was trimmed by 4 bases and V by 4 bases; bases with no gene match: 9. Germline V gives CDR1 SGHKS, CDR2 YYEKEE (reference sequence). The CDR3 loop reads CASSPTDRGRFNEKLFF. The CDR3 DNA reads TGTGCCAGCAGCCCGACGGACAGGGGGCGATTTAATGAAAAACTGTTTTTT. Together with reference TRBV5-5 and TRBJ1-4, the CDR3 gives the full variable domain: DAGVTQSPTHLIKTRGQQVTLRCSPISGHKSVSWYQQVLGQGPQFIFQYYEKEERGRGNFPDRFSARQFPNYSSELNVNALLLGDSALYLCASSPTDRGRFNEKLFFGSGTQLSVL.